Given below is one T cell receptor beta chain in context. Its target is not known. These data come from a study of T-cell reconstitution after alpha-beta-depleted transplantation in children. Study results and limitations: Several hundred rapidly expanded clones from non-depleted graft cells reportedly supplied alpha-beta T cells about two months post-transplant. From surviving recipient T cells and thymic progenitors came the high day-60 TCRbeta diversity observed in some patients. The authors attributed T-cell counts and diversity one year after transplant mostly to newly produced T cells.

Preparation of the TCRbeta library used unique molecular identifiers. TCRdb processed the PCR reads anew with MiXCR; each CDR3 protein has one entry. Here the sample spans just over 950,000 distinct CDR3 sequences, 25% to 30% being singletons. Per germline, CDR1 KGHDR and CDR2 SFDVKD. The CDR3 covers 18 residues. Trimming took 0 bases from V and 0 from J, leaving 14 bases between them. The sequence was obtained from a boy under two years old who had a stem cell transplant for SCID, so the T cells may come from the graft donor. The chain links TRBV24-1 to TRBJ2-1; D might be TRBD1 (6 bases). Sequencing used PBMCs, mostly from graft donor cells, obtained 360 days after TCRalphabeta/CD19-depleted stem cell transplant. The CDR3 DNA reads TGTGCCACCAGTGATTTGCAAGGGGGTCGTGACTCCTACAATGAGCAGTTCTTC. The encoded protein is CATSDLQGGRDSYNEQFF.